The 14 T cell receptor beta chains listed next were all sequenced from one sample in a study of T cells in Graves' hyperthyroidism and ophthalmopathy. Amplification yielded TCR beta CDR3 regions, with RNA transcripts as the source. When the TCR CDR3 underwent first-round RT-PCR, the HTBI primer set was used. TCRdb called the multiplex PCR reads again in MiXCR, with one record for every CDR3 protein. Seen here are fewer than 900,000 distinct CDR3 sequences, 16% observed once, and the top ten hold around 8.1%. The sequenced sample consisted of blood. The receptors originated from a man in his late teens or twenties with Graves' hyperthyroidism.

This clonotype has at least ten counts. The V gene is TRBV3-1, the J gene TRBJ1-4, with D possibly matching TRBD1 (5 bases). The germline gives CDR1 LGHDT, CDR2 YNNKEL (reference sequence). This CDR3 region has 14 residues. Trimming took 4 bases from V and 3 from J, leaving 9 bases between them. CDR3 sequence: CASSLGRSNEKLFF. In DNA form, the CDR3 reads TGTGCCAGCAGCCTGGGACGGTCTAATGAAAAACTGTTTTTT.

J is TRBJ2-5 and V is TRBV9, with 7 bases identical to TRBD2. CDR3 size: 15 residues. Germline values: CDR1 SGDLS, CDR2 YYNGEE. Losses at the gene ends were 1 base for V and 1 base for J; bases not matched to a gene: 4. In DNA, the CDR3 is TGTGCCAGCAGCGTATACGGCGGGAGCCAAGAGACCCAGTACTTC. It codes for CASSVYGGSQETQYF.

This clonotype was seen more than once but under ten times. The chain carries TRBV20-1 and TRBJ1-5, with D maybe TRBD1 (6 bases). Germline CDR1 and CDR2: DFQATT and SNEGSKA (reference sequence). The CDR3 length is 12 residues. CDR3 loop: CGGKIGNQPQHF. CDR3 bases: TGCGGGGGCAAAATTGGCAATCAGCCCCAGCATTTT.

The chain uses TRBV5-6 and TRBJ1-2, with a weak D call TRBD1 (6 bases). Deletions cut 1 base from V and 4 bases from J, with 11 bases between. This CDR3 comprises 14 residues. Germline lookup yields CDR1 SGHDT and CDR2 YYEEEE. The CDR3 reads CASSLKGTTYGYTF. CDR3 nucleotides: TGTGCCAGCAGCTTGAAGGGGACAACCTATGGCTACACCTTC.

With regard to this clonotype: Being one base from a much bigger clone, this may be a read error. This chain uses TRBV18 with TRBJ1-1; possible D gene TRBD1, 5 bases. Germline CDR1 is KGHSH and CDR2 is LQKENI. The ends were cut back, 0 bases at V and 4 bases at J, with 24 bases in the middle. The CDR3 totals 19 residues. CDR3 sequence reads: CASSPPWGTVGTQSTEAFF. The CDR3 bases are TGTGCCAGCTCACCACCGTGGGGTACTGTTGGGACCCAGAGCACTGAAGCTTTCTTT.

This clonotype appeared many times. The CDR3 DNA is TGCAGTGCTACCCCTAGCGGGAATTTACCCTACGAGCAGTACTTC. This encodes CSATPSGNLPYEQYF. This sequence joins TRBV20-1 and TRBJ2-7; TRBD2 matches at 9 bases. Trimming at V came to 4 bases and at J to 2 bases, leaving 9 bases not matched to a gene. CDR1 and CDR2 from the germline V gene are DFQATT and SNEGSKA (reference sequence). This CDR3 contains 15 residues.

This clonotype occurred many times. J is TRBJ1-1 and V is TRBV12-3 or TRBV12-4; D gene ambiguous. V was clipped by 7 bases and J by 2 bases, with 11 bases between them. The CDR3 extends over 13 amino acids. Written as DNA, the CDR3 is TGTGCCAGCACCTTGGCGGGTAACACTGAAGCTTTCTTT. This sequence encodes CASTLAGNTEAFF.

This clonotype was observed a few times. The CDR3 region has the DNA TGCAGTGCGTGGGACAGGGGGGAGACCCAGTACTTC. Its translation is CSAWDRGETQYF. V usage is TRBV20-1 and J usage is TRBJ2-5; TRBD1 matches 11 bases. The CDR3 runs 12 residues. With 6 bases clipped from V and 5 bases from J, the junction kept 2 bases outside the gene matches. The germline gives CDR1 DFQATT, CDR2 SNEGSKA (reference sequence).

The sample holds many counts of this clonotype. J is TRBJ2-7 and V is TRBV7-9, with D tentatively TRBD1 or TRBD2 (6 bases each). Trimming stripped 5 bases from V and 6 bases from J, with 17 bases between. CDR3 length equals 14 residues. The V gene's germline CDR1 is SEHNR and CDR2 FQNEAQ (reference sequence). CDR3 sequence: CASSGDGGGLEQYF. CDR3 in DNA: TGTGCCAGCAGCGGGGATGGAGGGGGTCTCGAGCAGTACTTC.

CDR3 sequence: CASSLVAGGRYYEQFF. DNA of the CDR3: TGTGCCAGCAGTTTAGTGGCAGGGGGACGGTACTACGAGCAGTTCTTC. The chain couples TRBV27 to TRBJ2-7; 7 positions agree with TRBD1. The J call may be incorrect, as the DNA end agrees better with TRBJ2-1. In germline, CDR1 is MNHEY, CDR2 SMNVEV (reference sequence). The CDR3 is 16 residues long.

This clonotype was seen more than once but under ten times. The chain joins TRBV7-3 to TRBJ2-5, with D possibly being TRBD1 or TRBD2 (6 bases each). Germline CDR1 and CDR2: SGHTA and FQGTGA. Trimming removed 2 bases at V and 13 bases at J, with 20 bases between. There are 14 residues in the CDR3. The DNA for the CDR3 is TGTGCCAGCAGCTTAGGATCCGGGGGCGACATCCCGTACTTC. Amino acids: CASSLGSGGDIPYF.

There are many counts of this clonotype. The chain uses TRBV30 and TRBJ1-2, with D perhaps TRBD1 (6 bases). The CDR3 has 13 amino acids. Per germline, CDR1 GTSNPN and CDR2 SVGIG (reference sequence). Between the trimmed V and J ends, which lost 5 bases and 7 bases, there was a span of 17 bases. CDR3 sequence (DNA): TGTGCCTGGCACGAAACATCGGACAGTGGCTACACCTTC. This gives the protein CAWHETSDSGYTF.

The chain joins TRBV4-1 to TRBJ2-1; a weak D match, TRBD2 (5 bases). The CDR3 consists of 19 residues. V was cut by 3 bases and J by 2 bases, with 23 bases left in between. Germline V gene sequence: CDR1 MGHRA, CDR2 YSYEKL. The CDR3 nucleotides are TGCGCCAGCAGCCAGGCCCCGGGGTCGGCGGGCCAGCCCTACAATGAGCAGTTCTTC. As protein: CASSQAPGSAGQPYNEQFF.

The rearrangement links TRBV19 to TRBJ1-1; D is unresolved. Germline lookup yields CDR1 LNHDA and CDR2 SQIVND (reference sequence). The CDR3 is 13 amino acids. Trimming stripped 5 bases from V and 6 bases from J, with 13 bases between. Written as DNA, the CDR3 is TGTGCCAGTAGTCTCCAGATGGTCGCTGAAGCTTTCTTT. This codes for CASSLQMVAEAFF.